The rows below give T cell receptor beta chains drawn from one sample of a study of spatial heterogeneity in lung cancer. Each CDR3 protein is one row after TCRdb ran MiXCR on the 5' RACE reads. Of 45,000 to 65,000 distinct CDR3 sequences in the sample, less than 8.5% were seen once. The sequencing used PBMCs, collected at surgery. The receptors stem from a female donor with early-stage non-small cell lung cancer. The CDR3 runs from the conserved cysteine through the conserved F or W. The order of the fields is V gene, clone size, D gene, J gene, CDR3 DNA, CDR3 protein. A D gene is named only where the DNA matches it firmly. The listing skips clone size in some rows; elsewhere it reads once, few, many or a size class.

V gene: TRBV20-1; clone size: many; D gene: -; J gene: TRBJ2-3; CDR3 DNA: TGCAGTGCCAGAGGAGCAGGGTTCGCAGATACGCAGTATTTT; CDR3 protein: CSARGAGFADTQYF
V gene: TRBV7-3; clone size: few; D gene: -; J gene: TRBJ2-1; CDR3 DNA: TGTGCCAGCAGCTACGGTAGCAGTGATGAGCAGTTCTTC; CDR3 protein: CASSYGSSDEQFF
V gene: TRBV19; clone size: many; D gene: -; J gene: TRBJ2-2; CDR3 DNA: TGTGCCAGTAAAGCCCGCGCGAACACCGGGGAGCTGTTTTTT; CDR3 protein: CASKARANTGELFF
V gene: TRBV12-3/TRBV12-4; clone size: few; D gene: -; J gene: TRBJ1-6; CDR3 DNA: TGTGCCAGCAGCAGAAGACGGCTCTATAATTCACCCCTCCACTTT; CDR3 protein: CASSRRRLYNSPLHF
V gene: TRBV28; clone size: many; D gene: TRBD1; J gene: TRBJ2-1; CDR3 DNA: TGTGCCAGCAGTTTATCCCTGCAGGGGGAAGATGAGCAGTTCTTC; CDR3 protein: CASSLSLQGEDEQFF
V gene: TRBV6-2/TRBV6-3; clone size: few; D gene: -; J gene: TRBJ1-1; CDR3 DNA: TGTGCCAGCAGTTCACTGAGGGGCACTGAAGCTTTCTTT; CDR3 protein: CASSSLRGTEAFF
V gene: TRBV7-8; clone size: few; D gene: -; J gene: TRBJ2-7; CDR3 DNA: TGTGCCAGCAGCGCGGGAACCTGGTCAGGGCAACAAAGGGGCTACGAGCAGTACTTC; CDR3 protein: CASSAGTWSGQQRGYEQYF
V gene: TRBV7-9; clone size: few; D gene: -; J gene: TRBJ1-1; CDR3 DNA: TGTGCCAGCAGCTTCGGGTGGCCCCAGAACACTGAAGCTTTCTTT; CDR3 protein: CASSFGWPQNTEAFF
V gene: TRBV2; clone size: -; D gene: -; J gene: TRBJ2-5; CDR3 DNA: TGTGCCAGCCGACGAGATGGGCGCGGGGAGACCCAGTACTTC; CDR3 protein: CASRRDGRGETQYF
V gene: TRBV7-2; clone size: many; D gene: -; J gene: TRBJ1-3; CDR3 DNA: TGTGCCAGCAGCTTACTTAGTACGGGCGGAAACACCATATATTTT; CDR3 protein: CASSLLSTGGNTIYF
V gene: TRBV29-1; clone size: many; D gene: TRBD1; J gene: TRBJ1-1; CDR3 DNA: TGCAGCGTTGCGACAGGGATGGACACTGAAGCTTTCTTT; CDR3 protein: CSVATGMDTEAFF
V gene: TRBV7-9; clone size: many; D gene: -; J gene: TRBJ2-1; CDR3 DNA: TGTGCCAGCAGCTTCAATAATGAGCAGTTCTTC; CDR3 protein: CASSFNNEQFF
V gene: TRBV5-1; clone size: few; D gene: -; J gene: TRBJ2-2; CDR3 DNA: TGCGCCAGCAGCTTGGGGCTACCGAACACCGGGGAGCTGTTTTTT; CDR3 protein: CASSLGLPNTGELFF
V gene: TRBV29-1; clone size: many; D gene: -; J gene: TRBJ1-2; CDR3 DNA: TGCAGCGTTGAAGAACGCTCGTCACAGTATGGCTACACCTTC; CDR3 protein: CSVEERSSQYGYTF
V gene: TRBV18; clone size: many; D gene: -; J gene: TRBJ1-5; CDR3 DNA: TGTGCCAGCTCACCAGGGAACGGGAATCAGCCCCAGCATTTT; CDR3 protein: CASSPGNGNQPQHF